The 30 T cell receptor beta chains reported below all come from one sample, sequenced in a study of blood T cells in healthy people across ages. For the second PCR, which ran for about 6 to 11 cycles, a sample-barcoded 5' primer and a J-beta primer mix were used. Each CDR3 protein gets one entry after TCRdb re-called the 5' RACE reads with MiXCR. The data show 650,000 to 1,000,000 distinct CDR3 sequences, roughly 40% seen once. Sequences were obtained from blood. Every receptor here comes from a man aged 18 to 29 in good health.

CDR3 nucleotides: TGCAGCGTTGAAGGGTGGAGAGCTGCAGGGAATGAGCAGTTCTTC. This codes for CSVEGWRAAGNEQFF. The chain carries TRBV29-1 and TRBJ2-1, with a tentative D call TRBD1 (5 bases). Germline-derived CDR1 and CDR2 are SQVTM and ANQGSEA. The length of the CDR3 is 15 residues. Trimming took 1 base from V and 7 from J, leaving 17 bases between them.

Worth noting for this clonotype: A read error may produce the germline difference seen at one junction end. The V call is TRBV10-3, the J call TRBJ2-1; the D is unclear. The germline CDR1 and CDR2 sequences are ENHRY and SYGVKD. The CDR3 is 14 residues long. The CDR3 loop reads CARIPTDSSNEQFF. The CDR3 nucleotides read TGTGCACGCATTCCGACGGATTCCTCCAATGAGCAGTTCTTC.

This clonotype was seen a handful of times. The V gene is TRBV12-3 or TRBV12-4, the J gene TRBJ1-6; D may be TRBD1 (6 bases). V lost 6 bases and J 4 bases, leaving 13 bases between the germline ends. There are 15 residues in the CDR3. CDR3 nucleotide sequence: TGTGCCAGCAGCCACGGACAGATTTATAATTCACCCCTCCACTTT. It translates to CASSHGQIYNSPLHF.

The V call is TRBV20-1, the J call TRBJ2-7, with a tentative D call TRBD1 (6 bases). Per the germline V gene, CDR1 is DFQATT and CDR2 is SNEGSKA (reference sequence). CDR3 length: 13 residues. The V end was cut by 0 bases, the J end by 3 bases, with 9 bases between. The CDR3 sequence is CSARDGDIYEQYF. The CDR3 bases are TGCAGTGCTAGAGATGGGGACATCTACGAGCAGTACTTC.

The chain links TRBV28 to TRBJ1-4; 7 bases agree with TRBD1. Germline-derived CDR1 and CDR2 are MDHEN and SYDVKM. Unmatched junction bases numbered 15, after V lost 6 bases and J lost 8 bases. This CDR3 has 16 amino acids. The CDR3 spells CASSSVPGTDHEKLFF. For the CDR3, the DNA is TGTGCCAGCAGCTCCGTCCCCGGGACAGATCACGAAAAACTGTTTTTT.

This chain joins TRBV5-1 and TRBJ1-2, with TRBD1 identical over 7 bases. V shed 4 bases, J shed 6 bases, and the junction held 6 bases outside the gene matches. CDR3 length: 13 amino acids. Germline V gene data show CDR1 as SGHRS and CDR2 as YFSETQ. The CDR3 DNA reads TGCGCCAGCAGCGTTGGGACAGCCGATGGCTACACCTTC. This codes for CASSVGTADGYTF.

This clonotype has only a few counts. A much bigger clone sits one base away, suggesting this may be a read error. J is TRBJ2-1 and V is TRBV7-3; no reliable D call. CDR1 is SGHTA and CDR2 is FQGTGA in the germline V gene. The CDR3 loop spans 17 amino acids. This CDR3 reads CANSPALSEGGFNEQFF. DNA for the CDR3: TGTGCCAACAGCCCCGCCTTAAGCGAAGGCGGTTTTAATGAGCAGTTCTTC. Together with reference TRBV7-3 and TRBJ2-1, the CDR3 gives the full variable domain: GAGVSQTPSNKVTEKGKYVELRCDPISGHTALYWYRQSLGQGPEFLIYFQGTGAADDSGLPNDRFFAVRPEGSVSTLKIQRTERGDSAVYLCANSPALSEGGFNEQFFGPGTRLTVL.

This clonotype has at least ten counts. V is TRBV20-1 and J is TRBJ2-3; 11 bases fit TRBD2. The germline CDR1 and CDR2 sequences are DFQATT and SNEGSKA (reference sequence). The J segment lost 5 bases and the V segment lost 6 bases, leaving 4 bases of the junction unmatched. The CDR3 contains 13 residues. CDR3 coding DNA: TGCAGTGCGCGGACTAGCGGGCAAGATACGCAGTATTTT. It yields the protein CSARTSGQDTQYF.

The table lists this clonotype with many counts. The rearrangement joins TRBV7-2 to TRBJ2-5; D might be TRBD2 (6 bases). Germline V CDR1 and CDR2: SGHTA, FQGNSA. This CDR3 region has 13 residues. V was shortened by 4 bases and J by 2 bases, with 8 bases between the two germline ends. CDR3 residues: CASSSGTQETQYF. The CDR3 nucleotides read TGTGCCAGCAGCTCGGGGACTCAAGAGACCCAGTACTTC.

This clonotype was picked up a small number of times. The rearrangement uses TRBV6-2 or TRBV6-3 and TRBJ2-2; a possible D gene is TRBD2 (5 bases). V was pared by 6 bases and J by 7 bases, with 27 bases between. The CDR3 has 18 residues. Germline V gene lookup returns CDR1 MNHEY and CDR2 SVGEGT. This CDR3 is CASSPGRGQDGAHGELFF. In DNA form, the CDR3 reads TGTGCCAGCAGCCCTGGTAGAGGGCAGGATGGAGCCCACGGGGAGCTGTTTTTT.

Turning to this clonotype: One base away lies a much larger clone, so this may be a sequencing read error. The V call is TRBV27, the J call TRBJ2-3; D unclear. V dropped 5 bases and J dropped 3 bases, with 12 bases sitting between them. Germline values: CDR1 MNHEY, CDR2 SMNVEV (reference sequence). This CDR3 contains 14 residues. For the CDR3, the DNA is TGTGCCAGCAGTGTGGGGTACAGAACAGATACGCAGTATTTT. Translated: CASSVGYRTDTQYF.

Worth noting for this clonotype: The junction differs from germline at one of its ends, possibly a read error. The CDR3 sequence is CASSLGQERDSPPHF. For the CDR3, the DNA is TGCGCCAGCAGCCTGGGGCAGGAGAGAGATTCACCCCCCCACTTT. The chain links TRBV5-1 to TRBJ1-6; the D gene is possibly TRBD1 (5 bases). Germline-derived CDR1 and CDR2 are SGHRS and YFSETQ. CDR3 length: 15 residues.

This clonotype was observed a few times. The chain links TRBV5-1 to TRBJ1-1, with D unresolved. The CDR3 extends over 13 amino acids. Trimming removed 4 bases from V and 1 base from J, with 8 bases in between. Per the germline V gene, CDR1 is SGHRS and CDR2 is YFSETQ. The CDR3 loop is CASSASENTEAFF. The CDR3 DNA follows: TGCGCCAGCAGCGCCTCAGAGAACACTGAAGCTTTCTTT.

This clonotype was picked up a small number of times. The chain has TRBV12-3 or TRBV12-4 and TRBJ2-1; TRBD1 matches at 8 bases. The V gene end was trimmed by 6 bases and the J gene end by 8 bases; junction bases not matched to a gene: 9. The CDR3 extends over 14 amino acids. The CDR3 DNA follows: TGTGCCAGCAGCTACAGGGGGGTGGGCGATGAGCAGTTCTTC. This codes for CASSYRGVGDEQFF.

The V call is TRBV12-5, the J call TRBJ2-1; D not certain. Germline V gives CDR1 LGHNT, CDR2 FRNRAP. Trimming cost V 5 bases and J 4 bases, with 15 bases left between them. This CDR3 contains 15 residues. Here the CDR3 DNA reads TGTGCTAGTGGTACCACCCAAGGTGGATACAATGAGCAGTTCTTC. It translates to CASGTTQGGYNEQFF.

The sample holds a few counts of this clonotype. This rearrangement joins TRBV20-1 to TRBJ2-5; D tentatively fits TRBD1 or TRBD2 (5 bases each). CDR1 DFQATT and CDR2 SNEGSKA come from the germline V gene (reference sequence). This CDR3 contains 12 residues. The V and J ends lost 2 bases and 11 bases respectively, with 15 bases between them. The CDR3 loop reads CSARHGAWEQYF. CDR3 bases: TGCAGTGCTAGACATGGGGCTTGGGAGCAGTACTTC.

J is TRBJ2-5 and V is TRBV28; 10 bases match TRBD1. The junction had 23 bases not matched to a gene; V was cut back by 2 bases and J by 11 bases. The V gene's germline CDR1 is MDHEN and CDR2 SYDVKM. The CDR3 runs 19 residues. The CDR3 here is CASSLLGPPGQGLENEQYF. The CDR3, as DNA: TGTGCCAGCAGTTTACTCGGCCCCCCGGGACAGGGGTTGGAAAATGAGCAGTACTTC. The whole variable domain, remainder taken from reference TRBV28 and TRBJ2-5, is DVKVTQSSRYLVKRTGEKVFLECVQDMDHENMFWYRQDPGLGLRLIYFSYDVKMKEKGDIPEGYSVSREKKERFSLILESASTNQTSMYLCASSLLGPPGQGLENEQYFGPGTRLLVL.

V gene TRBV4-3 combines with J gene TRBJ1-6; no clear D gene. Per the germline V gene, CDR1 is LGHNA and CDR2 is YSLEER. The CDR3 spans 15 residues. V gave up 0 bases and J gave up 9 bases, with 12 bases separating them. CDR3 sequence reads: CASSQDWESGSPLHF. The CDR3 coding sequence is TGCGCCAGCAGCCAAGATTGGGAATCCGGTTCACCCCTCCACTTT.

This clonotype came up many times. CDR3 protein: CSARADEQFF. The CDR3 bases are TGCAGTGCTAGGGCGGATGAGCAGTTCTTC. The chain links TRBV20-1 to TRBJ2-1; D is unclear. The germline V and J ends were trimmed by 3 bases and 8 bases, with 5 bases remaining between them. Germline V gene data show CDR1 as DFQATT and CDR2 as SNEGSKA (reference sequence). The CDR3 totals 10 residues.

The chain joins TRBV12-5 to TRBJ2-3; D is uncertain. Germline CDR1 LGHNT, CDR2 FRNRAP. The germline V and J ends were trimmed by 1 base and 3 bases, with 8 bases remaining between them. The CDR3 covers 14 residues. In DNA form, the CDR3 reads TGTGCTAGTGGTTTGGGGCTAGGTACAGATACGCAGTATTTT. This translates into CASGLGLGTDTQYF.

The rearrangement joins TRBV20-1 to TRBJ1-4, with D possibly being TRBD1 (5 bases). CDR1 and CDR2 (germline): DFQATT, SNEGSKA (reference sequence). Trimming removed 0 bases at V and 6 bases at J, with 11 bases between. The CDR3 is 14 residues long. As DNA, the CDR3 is TGCAGTGCTAGAGAGATGGCAGGGTATGAAAAACTGTTTTTT. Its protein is CSAREMAGYEKLFF.

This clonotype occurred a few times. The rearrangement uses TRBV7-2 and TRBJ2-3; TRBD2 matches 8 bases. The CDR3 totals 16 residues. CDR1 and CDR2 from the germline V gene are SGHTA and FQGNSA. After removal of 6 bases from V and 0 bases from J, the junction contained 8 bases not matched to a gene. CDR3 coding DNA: TGTGCCAGCAGACGTAGCGGGGCATCAAGCACAGATACGCAGTATTTT. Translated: CASRRSGASSTDTQYF.

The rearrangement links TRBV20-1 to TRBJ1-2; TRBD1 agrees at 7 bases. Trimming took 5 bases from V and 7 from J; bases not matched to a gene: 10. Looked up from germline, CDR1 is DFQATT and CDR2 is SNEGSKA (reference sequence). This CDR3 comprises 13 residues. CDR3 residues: CSASQDRHCGYTF. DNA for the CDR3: TGCAGTGCTTCCCAGGACAGGCACTGTGGCTACACCTTC.

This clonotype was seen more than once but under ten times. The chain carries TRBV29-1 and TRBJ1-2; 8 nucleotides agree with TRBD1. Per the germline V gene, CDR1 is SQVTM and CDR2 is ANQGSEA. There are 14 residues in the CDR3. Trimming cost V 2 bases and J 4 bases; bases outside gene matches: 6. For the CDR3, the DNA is TGCAGCGTTGAATGGACAGGGATTGTCTATGGCTACACCTTC. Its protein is CSVEWTGIVYGYTF.

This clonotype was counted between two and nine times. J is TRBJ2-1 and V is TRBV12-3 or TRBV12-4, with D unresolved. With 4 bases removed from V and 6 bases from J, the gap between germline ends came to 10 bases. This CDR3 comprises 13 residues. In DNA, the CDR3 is TGTGCCAGCAGTTCCCGACCCCTCAATGAGCAGTTCTTC. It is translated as CASSSRPLNEQFF.

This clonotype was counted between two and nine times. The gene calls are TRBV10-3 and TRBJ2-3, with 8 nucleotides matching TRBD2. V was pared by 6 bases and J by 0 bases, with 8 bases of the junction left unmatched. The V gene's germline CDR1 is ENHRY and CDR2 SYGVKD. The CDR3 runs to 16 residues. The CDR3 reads CAISGEASGSTDTQYF. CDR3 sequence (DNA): TGTGCCATCAGCGGGGAGGCTAGCGGGAGCACAGATACGCAGTATTTT.

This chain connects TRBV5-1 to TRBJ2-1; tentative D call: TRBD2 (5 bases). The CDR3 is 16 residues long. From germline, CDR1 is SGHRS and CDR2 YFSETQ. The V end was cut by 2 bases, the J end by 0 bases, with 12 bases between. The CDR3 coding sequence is TGCGCCAGCAGCTTAGCGGAATTGAGCTCCTACAATGAGCAGTTCTTC. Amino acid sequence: CASSLAELSSYNEQFF.

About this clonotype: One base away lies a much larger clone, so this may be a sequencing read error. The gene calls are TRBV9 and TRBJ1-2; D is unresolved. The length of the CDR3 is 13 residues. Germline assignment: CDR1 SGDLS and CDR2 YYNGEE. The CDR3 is CASSPHADYGHTF. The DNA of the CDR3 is TGTGCCAGCAGCCCCCACGCGGACTATGGCCACACCTTC.

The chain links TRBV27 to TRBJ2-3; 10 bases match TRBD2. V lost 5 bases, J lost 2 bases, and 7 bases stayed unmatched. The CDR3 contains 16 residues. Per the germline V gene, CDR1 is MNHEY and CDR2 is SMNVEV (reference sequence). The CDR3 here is CASSPLAGRTTDTQYF. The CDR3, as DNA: TGTGCCAGCAGTCCACTAGCGGGGCGGACCACAGATACGCAGTATTTT.

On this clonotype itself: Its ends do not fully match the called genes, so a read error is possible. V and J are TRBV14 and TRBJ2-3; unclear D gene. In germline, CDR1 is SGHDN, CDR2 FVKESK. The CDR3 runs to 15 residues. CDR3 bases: TGTGCCAGTAGCCAAGAATGGCAGAACATAGATACGCAGTATTTT. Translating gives CASSQEWQNIDTQYF.